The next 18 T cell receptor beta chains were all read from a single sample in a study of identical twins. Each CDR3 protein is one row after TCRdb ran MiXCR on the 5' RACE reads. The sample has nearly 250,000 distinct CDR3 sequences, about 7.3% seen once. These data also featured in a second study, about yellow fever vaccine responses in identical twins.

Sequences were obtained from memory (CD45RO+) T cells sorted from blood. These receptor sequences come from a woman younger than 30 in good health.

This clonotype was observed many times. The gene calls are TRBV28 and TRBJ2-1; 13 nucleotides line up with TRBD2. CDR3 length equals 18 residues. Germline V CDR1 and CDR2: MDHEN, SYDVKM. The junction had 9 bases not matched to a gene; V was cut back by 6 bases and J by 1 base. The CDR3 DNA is TGTGCCAGCAGCAGGACTAGCGGGAGCTTGAGGTCCTACAATGAGCAGTTCTTC. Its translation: CASSRTSGSLRSYNEQFF.

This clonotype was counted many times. CDR3 residues: CASSLGGTGKETQYF. In nucleotides, the CDR3 is TGTGCCAGCAGCTTAGGTGGGACAGGGAAAGAGACCCAGTACTTC. The gene calls are TRBV7-8 and TRBJ2-5, with TRBD1 matching 9 bases. Trimming removed 1 base from V and 3 bases from J; junction bases left unmatched: 3. Germline assignment: CDR1 SGHVS and CDR2 FQNEAQ. The CDR3 loop spans 15 amino acids.

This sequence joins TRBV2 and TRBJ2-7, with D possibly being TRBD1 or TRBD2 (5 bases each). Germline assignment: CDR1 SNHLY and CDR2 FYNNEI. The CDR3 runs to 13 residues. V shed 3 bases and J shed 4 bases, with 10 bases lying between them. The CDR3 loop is CASSDTGGYEQYV. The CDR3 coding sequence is TGTGCCAGCAGTGACACAGGAGGATACGAGCAGTACGTC.

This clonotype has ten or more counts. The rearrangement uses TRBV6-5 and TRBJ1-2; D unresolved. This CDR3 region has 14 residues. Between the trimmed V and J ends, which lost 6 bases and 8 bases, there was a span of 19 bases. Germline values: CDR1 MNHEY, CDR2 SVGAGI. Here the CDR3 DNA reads TGTGCCAGCAGATACCCCAACGGGGTAGGGGGCTACACCTTC. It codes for CASRYPNGVGGYTF.

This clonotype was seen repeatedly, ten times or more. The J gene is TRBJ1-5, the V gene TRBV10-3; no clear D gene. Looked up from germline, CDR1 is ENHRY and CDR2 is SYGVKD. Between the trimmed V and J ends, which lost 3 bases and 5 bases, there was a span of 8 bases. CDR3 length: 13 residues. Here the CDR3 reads CAISDSRDQPQHF. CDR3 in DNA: TGTGCCATCAGTGACTCCCGGGATCAGCCCCAGCATTTT.

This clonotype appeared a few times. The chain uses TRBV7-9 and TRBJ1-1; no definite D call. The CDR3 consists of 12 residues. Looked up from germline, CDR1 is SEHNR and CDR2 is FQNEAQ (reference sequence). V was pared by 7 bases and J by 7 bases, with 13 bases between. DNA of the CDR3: TGTGCCAGCACCACCCTAACGGGTGAAGCTTTCTTT. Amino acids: CASTTLTGEAFF. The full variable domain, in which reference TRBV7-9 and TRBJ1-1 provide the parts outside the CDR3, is DTGVSQNPRHKITKRGQNVTFRCDPISEHNRLYWYRQTLGQGPEFLTYFQNEAQLEKSRLLSDRFSAERPKGSFSTLEIQRTEQGDSAMYLCASTTLTGEAFFGQGTRLTVV.

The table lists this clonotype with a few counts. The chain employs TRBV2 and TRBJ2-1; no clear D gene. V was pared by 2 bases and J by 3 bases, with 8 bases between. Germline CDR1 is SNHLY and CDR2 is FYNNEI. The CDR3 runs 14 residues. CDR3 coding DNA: TGTGCCAGCAGTGAACTAGGGAACTACAATGAGCAGTTCTTC. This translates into CASSELGNYNEQFF.

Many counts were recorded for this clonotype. CDR3 DNA: TGTGCCAGCAGTTTATATGCCGAGCAGTACTTC. Protein sequence: CASSLYAEQYF. This chain connects TRBV28 to TRBJ2-7; no clear D gene. Germline V lookup: CDR1 MDHEN, CDR2 SYDVKM. The CDR3 runs 11 residues. V lost 1 base and J lost 6, with 4 bases in between.

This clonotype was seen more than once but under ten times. In nucleotides, the CDR3 is TGTGCCAGCTCCCTGACTAGCGGGGGAAACACAGATACGCAGTATTTT. Protein: CASSLTSGGNTDTQYF. V is TRBV18 and J is TRBJ2-3, with 12 bases that match TRBD2. V trimming: 6 bases; J trimming: 2 bases; junction bases outside the gene matches: 6. This CDR3 comprises 16 residues. Germline V gene sequence: CDR1 KGHSH, CDR2 LQKENI.

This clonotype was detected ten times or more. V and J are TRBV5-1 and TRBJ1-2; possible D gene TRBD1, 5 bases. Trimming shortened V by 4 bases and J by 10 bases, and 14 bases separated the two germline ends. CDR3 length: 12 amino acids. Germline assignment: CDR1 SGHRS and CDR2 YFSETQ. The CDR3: CASSAREDTYTF. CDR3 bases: TGCGCCAGCAGCGCCAGGGAAGATACCTACACCTTC. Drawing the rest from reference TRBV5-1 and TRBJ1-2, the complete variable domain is KAGVTQTPRYLIKTRGQQVTLSCSPISGHRSVSWYQQTPGQGLQFLFEYFSETQRNKGNFPGRFSGRQFSNSRSEMNVSTLELGDSALYLCASSAREDTYTFGSGTRLTVV.

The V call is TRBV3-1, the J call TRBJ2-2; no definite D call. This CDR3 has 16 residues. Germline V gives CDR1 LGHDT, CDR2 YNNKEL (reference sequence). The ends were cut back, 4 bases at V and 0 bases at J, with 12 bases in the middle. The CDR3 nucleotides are TGTGCCAGCAGCCGGGTAACTACCTCGAACACCGGGGAGCTGTTTTTT. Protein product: CASSRVTTSNTGELFF. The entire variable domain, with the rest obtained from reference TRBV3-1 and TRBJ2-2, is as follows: DTAVSQTPKYLVTQMGNDKSIKCEQNLGHDTMYWYKQDSKKFLKIMFSYNNKELIINETVPNRFSPKSPDKAHLNLHINSLELGDSAVYFCASSRVTTSNTGELFFGEGSRLTVL.

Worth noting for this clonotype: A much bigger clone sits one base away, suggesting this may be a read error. CDR3 nucleotides: TGTGCCAGCAGCTTGAGAGGGAGCACCTACGAGCAGTACTTC. It translates to CASSLRGSTYEQYF. The V and J genes are TRBV5-4 and TRBJ2-7; D may be TRBD2 (5 bases). V lost 1 base and J lost 2, with 10 bases in between. From germline, CDR1 is SGHNT and CDR2 YYREEE (reference sequence). The CDR3 consists of 14 residues.

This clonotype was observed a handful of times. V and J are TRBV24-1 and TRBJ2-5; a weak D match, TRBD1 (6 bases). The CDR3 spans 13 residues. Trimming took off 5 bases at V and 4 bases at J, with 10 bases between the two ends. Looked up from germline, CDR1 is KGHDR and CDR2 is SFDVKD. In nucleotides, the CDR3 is TGTGCCACCAGTGCTACAGGGCGAGAGACCCAGTACTTC. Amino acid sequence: CATSATGRETQYF.

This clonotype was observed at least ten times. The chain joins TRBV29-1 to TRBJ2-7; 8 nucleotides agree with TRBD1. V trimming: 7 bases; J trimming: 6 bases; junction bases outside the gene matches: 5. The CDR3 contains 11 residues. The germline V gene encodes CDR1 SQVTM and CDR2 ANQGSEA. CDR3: CSADRGPEQYV. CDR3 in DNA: TGCAGCGCCGACAGGGGACCCGAGCAGTACGTC.

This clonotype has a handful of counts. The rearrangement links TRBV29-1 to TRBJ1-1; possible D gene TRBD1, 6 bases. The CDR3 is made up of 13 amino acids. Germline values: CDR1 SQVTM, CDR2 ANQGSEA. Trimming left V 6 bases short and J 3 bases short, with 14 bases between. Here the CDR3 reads CSVAFSGDTEAFF. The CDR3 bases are TGCAGCGTGGCGTTTTCAGGGGACACTGAAGCTTTCTTT. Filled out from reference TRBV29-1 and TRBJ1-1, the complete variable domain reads SAVISQKPSRDICQRGTSLTIQCQVDSQVTMMFWYRQQPGQSLTLIATANQGSEATYESGFVIDKFPISRPNLTFSTLTVSNMSPEDSSIYLCSVAFSGDTEAFFGQGTRLTVV.

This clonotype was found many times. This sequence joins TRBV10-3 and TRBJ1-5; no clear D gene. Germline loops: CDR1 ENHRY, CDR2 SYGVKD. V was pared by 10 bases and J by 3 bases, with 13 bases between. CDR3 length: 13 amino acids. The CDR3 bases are TGTGCCACCCGGGTATGGGACAATCAGCCCCAGCATTTT. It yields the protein CATRVWDNQPQHF.

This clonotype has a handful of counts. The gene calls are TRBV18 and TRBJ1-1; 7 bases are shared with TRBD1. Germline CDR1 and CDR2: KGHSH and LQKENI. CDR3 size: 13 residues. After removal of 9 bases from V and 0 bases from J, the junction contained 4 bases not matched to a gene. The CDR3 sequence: CASSGGVNTEAFF. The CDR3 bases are TGTGCCAGTTCAGGGGGTGTGAACACTGAAGCTTTCTTT.

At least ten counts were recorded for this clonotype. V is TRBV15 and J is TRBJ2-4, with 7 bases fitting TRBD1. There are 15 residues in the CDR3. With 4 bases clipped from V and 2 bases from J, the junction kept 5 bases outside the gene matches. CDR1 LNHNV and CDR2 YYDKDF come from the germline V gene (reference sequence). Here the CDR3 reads CATSIGTDSKNIQYF. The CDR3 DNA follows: TGTGCCACCAGCATCGGGACAGATTCCAAAAACATTCAGTACTTC.